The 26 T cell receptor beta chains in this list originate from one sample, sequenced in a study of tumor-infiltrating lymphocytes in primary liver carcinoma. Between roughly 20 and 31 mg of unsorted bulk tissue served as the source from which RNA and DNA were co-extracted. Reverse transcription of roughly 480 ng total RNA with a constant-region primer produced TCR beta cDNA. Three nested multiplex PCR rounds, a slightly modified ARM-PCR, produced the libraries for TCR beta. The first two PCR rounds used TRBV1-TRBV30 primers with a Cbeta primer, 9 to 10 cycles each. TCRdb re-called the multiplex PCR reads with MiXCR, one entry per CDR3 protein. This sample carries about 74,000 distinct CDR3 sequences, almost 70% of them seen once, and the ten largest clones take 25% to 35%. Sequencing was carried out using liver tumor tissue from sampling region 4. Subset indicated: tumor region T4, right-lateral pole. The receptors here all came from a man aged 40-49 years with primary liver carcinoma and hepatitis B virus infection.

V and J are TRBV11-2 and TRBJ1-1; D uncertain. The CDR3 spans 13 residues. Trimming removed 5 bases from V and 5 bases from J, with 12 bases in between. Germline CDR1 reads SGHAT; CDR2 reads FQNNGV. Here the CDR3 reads CASSPGGFTEAFF. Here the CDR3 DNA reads TGTGCCAGCAGCCCAGGAGGCTTTACTGAAGCTTTCTTT. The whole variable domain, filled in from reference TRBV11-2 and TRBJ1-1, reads EAGVAQSPRYKIIEKRQSVAFWCNPISGHATLYWYQQILGQGPKLLIQFQNNGVVDDSQLPKDRFSAERLKGVDSTLKIQPAKLEDSAVYLCASSPGGFTEAFFGQGTRLTVV.

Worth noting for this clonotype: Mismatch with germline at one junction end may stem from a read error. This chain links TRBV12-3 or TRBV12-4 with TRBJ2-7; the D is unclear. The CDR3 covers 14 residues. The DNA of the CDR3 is TGCGCCAGCAGTTTAAGTAAGTGCTCCTACGAGCAGTACTTC. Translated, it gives CASSLSKCSYEQYF.

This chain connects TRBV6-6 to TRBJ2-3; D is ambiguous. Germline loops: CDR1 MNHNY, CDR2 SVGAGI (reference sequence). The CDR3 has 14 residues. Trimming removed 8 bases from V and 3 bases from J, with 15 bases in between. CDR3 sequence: CASGFLVGTDTQYF. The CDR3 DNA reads TGTGCCAGCGGTTTCCTAGTAGGAACAGATACGCAGTATTTT.

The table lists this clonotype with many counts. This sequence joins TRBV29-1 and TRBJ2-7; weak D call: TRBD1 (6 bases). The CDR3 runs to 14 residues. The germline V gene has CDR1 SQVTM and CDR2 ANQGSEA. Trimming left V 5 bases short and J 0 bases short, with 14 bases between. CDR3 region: CSVYGQTSSYEQYF. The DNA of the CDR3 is TGCAGCGTTTACGGACAGACCAGCTCCTACGAGCAGTACTTC.

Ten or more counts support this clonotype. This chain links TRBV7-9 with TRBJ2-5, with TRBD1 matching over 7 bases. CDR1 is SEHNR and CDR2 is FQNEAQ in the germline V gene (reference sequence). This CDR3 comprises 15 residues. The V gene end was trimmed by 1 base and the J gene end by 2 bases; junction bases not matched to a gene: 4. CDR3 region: CASSLVAGGQETQYF. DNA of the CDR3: TGTGCCAGCAGCTTAGTGGCAGGGGGACAAGAGACCCAGTACTTC.

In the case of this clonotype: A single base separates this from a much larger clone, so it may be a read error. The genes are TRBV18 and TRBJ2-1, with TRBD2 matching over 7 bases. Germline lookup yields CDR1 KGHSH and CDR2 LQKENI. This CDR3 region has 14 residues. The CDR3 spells CVSSRPGGYNEQFF. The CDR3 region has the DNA TGTGTCAGCTCACGACCGGGAGGCTACAATGAGCAGTTCTTC.

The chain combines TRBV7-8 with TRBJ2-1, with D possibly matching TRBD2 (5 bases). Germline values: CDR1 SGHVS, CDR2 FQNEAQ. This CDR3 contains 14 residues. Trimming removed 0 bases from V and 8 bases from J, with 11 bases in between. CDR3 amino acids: CASSLAEAYDEQFF. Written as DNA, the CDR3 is TGTGCCAGCAGCTTAGCGGAGGCTTACGATGAGCAGTTCTTC.

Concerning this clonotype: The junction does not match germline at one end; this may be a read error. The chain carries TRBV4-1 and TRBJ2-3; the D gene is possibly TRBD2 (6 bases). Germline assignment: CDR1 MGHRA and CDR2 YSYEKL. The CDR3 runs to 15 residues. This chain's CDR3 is CASSRVPSGTDTQYF. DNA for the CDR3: TGTGCCAGCAGCCGAGTGCCTAGCGGCACAGATACGCAGTATTTT.

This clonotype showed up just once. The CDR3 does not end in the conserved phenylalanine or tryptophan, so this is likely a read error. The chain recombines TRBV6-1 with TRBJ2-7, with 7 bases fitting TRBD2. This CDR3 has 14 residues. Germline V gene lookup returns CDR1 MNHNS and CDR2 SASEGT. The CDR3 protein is CVNSPGLAAYEQYS. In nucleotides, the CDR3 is TGTGTCAACAGTCCTGGTCTAGCGGCCTACGAGCAGTACTCC.

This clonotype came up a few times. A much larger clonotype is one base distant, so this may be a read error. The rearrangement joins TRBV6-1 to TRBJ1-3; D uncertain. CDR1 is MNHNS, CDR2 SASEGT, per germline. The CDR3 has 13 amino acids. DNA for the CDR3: TGTGCCAGCAATGAAGACCCTGGAAACACCATATATTTT. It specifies CASNEDPGNTIYF.

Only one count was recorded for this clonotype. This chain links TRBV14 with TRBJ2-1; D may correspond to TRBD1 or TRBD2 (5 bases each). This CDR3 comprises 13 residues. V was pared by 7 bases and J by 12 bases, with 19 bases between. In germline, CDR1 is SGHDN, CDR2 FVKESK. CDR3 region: CASNPDPRGLQFF. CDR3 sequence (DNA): TGTGCCAGCAACCCCGACCCCCGGGGCCTGCAGTTCTTC.

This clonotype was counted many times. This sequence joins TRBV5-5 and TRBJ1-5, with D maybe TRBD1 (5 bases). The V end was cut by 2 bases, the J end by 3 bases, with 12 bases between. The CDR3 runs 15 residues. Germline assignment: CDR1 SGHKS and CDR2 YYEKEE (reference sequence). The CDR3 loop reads CASSFSGGDNQPQHF. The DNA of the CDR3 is TGTGCCAGCAGCTTCTCCGGGGGTGACAATCAGCCCCAGCATTTT.

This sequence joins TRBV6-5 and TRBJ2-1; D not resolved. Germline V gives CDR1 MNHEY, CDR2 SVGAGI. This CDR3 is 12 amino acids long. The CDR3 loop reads CASSFLRRHQFF. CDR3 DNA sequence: TGTGCTAGTTCCTTTCTTCGGAGACATCAGTTCTTC.

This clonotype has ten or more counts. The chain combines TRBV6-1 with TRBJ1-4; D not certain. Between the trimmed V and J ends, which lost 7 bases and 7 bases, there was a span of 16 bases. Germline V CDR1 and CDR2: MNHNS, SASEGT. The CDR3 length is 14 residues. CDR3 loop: CASIQTTTPEKLFF. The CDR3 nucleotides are TGTGCCAGCATTCAGACAACCACCCCTGAAAAACTGTTTTTT.

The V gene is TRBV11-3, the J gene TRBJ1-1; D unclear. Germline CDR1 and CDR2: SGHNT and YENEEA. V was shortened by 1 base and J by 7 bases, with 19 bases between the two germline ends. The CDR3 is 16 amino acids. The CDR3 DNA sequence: TGTGCCAGCAGCTTAGGGCTCCCCGGGAGCGGCGATGAAGCTTTCTTT. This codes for CASSLGLPGSGDEAFF.

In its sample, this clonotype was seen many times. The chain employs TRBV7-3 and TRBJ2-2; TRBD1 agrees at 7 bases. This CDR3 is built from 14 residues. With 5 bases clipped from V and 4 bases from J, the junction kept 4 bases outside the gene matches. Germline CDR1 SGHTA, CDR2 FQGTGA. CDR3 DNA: TGTGCCAGCAGCCGACAGGGAAGCACCGGGGAGCTGTTTTTT. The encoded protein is CASSRQGSTGELFF. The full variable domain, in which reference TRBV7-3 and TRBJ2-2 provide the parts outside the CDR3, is GAGVSQTPSNKVTEKGKYVELRCDPISGHTALYWYRQSLGQGPEFLIYFQGTGAADDSGLPNDRFFAVRPEGSVSTLKIQRTERGDSAVYLCASSRQGSTGELFFGEGSRLTVL.

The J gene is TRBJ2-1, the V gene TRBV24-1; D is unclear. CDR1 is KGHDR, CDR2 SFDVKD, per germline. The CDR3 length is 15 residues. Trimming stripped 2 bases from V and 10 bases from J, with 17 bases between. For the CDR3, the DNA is TGTGCCACCAGTGATTCGCGGACCCCCTTAAGCGAGCAGTTCTTC. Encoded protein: CATSDSRTPLSEQFF.

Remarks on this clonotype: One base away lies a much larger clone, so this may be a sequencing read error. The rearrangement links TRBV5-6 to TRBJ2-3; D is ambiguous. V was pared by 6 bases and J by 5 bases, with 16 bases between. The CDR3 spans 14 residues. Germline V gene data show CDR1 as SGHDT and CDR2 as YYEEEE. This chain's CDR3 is CASKPWAIRDTQYF. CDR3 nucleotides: TGTGCCAGCAAACCGTGGGCTATCAGAGATACGCAGTATTTT.

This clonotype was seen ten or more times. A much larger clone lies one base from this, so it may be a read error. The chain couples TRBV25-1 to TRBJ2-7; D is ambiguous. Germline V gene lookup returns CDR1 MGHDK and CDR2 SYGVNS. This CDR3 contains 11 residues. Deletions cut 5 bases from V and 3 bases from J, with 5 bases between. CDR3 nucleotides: TGTGCCAGCAGTTTCGGCTACGAGCAGTACTTC. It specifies CASSFGYEQYF.

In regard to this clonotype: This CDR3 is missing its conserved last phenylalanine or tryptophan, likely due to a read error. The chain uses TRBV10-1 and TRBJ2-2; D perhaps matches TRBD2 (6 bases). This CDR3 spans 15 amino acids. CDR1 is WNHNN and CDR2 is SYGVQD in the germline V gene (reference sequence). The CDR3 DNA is TGCGTCAGCAGTGAAGGCGGGACGAACACCGGGGAGCTGTTTCTT. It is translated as CVSSEGGTNTGELFL.

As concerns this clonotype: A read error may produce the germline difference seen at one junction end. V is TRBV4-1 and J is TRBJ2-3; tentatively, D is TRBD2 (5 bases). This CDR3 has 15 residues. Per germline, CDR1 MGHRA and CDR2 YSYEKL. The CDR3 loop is CVSNQSGQGTDTQYF. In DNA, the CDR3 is TGCGTCAGCAACCAAAGCGGCCAAGGGACAGATACGCAGTATTTT.

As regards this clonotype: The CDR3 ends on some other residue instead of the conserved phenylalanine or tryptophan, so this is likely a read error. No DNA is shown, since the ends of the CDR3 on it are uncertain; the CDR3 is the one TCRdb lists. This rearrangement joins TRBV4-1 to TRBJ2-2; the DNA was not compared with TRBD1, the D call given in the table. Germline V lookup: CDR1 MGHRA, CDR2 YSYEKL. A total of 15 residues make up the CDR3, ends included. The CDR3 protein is CASSWDRVFTGELSS.

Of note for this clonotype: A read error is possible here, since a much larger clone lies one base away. CDR3 bases: TGTGCCAGCAGTCCCTGGACAGGGCAAATTTACGAGCAGTACTTC. This translates into CASSPWTGQIYEQYF. The gene calls are TRBV5-4 and TRBJ2-7, with TRBD1 identical over 8 bases. The germline CDR1 and CDR2 sequences are SGHNT and YYREEE (reference sequence). This CDR3 is built from 15 residues. V lost 5 bases, J lost 4 bases, and 11 bases stayed unmatched.

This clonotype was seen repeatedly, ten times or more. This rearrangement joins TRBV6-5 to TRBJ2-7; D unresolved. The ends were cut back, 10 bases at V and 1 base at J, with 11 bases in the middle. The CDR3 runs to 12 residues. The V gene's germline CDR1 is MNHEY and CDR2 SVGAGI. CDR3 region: CATRRASYEQYF. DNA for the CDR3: TGTGCCACCAGAAGGGCATCCTACGAGCAGTACTTC.

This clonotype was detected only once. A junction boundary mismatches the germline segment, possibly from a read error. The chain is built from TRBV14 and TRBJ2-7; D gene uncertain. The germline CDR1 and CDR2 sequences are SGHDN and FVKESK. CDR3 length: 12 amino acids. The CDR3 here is CASGKDGYEQYF. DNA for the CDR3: TGTGCCAGCGGTAAGGACGGATACGAGCAGTATTTC.

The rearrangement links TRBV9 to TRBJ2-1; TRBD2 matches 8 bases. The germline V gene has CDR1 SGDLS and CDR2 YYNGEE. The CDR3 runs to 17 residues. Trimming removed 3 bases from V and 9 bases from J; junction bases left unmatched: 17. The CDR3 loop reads CASSGAPPGTSAAEQFF. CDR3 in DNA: TGTGCCAGCAGCGGGGCCCCACCGGGGACTAGTGCAGCTGAGCAGTTCTTC.